What follows are 17 T cell receptor beta chains derived from one specimen sequenced in a study of blood T cell repertoires in COVID-19. Only in-frame clones appear in the TCRdb table, and some are missing; sequencing was by immunoSEQ multiplex PCR. Counted here are 150,000 to 200,000 clones, about four fifths occurring once; the ten biggest clones make up under 4%. Material for sequencing was PBMCs or T cells enriched from blood (not recorded which). These receptors all come from a woman in her twenties or thirties who had been exposed to COVID-19.

The V call is TRBV2, the J call TRBJ1-6; the match to TRBD1 covers 7 bases. Losses at the gene ends were 6 bases for V and 14 bases for J; bases not matched to a gene: 7. Germline V gene lookup returns CDR1 SNHLY and CDR2 FYNNEI. The length of the CDR3 is 12 residues. Here the CDR3 DNA reads TGTGCCAGCAGCGTCCAGGGGGGCTCCCTCCACTTT. Protein product: CASSVQGGSLHF.

The chain combines TRBV9 with TRBJ1-4, with a possible D match to TRBD1 (6 bases). The CDR3 has 16 amino acids. Trimming pared 3 bases from V and 1 base from J, leaving 13 bases between. Germline CDR1 reads SGDLS; CDR2 reads YYNGEE. The DNA for the CDR3 is TGTGCCAGCAGCGCAGACCCAGGGGAAACTAATGAAAAACTGTTTTTT. Amino acid sequence: CASSADPGETNEKLFF.

V is TRBV14 and J is TRBJ1-1, with 7 bases identical to TRBD1. Germline V gene data show CDR1 as SGHDN and CDR2 as FVKESK. After removal of 5 bases from V and 9 bases from J, the junction contained 9 bases not matched to a gene. The CDR3 runs 13 residues. CDR3 bases: TGTGCCAGCAGCAGAGGGGGCGCGACCCAAGCTTTCTTT. Protein: CASSRGGATQAFF.

The chain employs TRBV4-3 and TRBJ2-3; a possible D gene is TRBD2 (7 bases). V gave up 0 bases and J gave up 0 bases, with 13 bases separating them. The CDR3 length is 17 residues. Germline CDR1 LGHNA, CDR2 YSLEER. The CDR3 reads CASSQDRGRGSTDTQYF. The CDR3 DNA reads as TGCGCCAGCAGCCAAGATCGGGGGCGGGGGAGCACAGATACGCAGTATTTT.

V gene TRBV12-3 or TRBV12-4 combines with J gene TRBJ1-2; TRBD1 matches at 7 bases. V trimming: 6 bases; J trimming: 8 bases; junction bases outside the gene matches: 9. The CDR3 loop spans 13 amino acids. The CDR3 here is CASSLRQGYGYTF. In nucleotides, the CDR3 is TGTGCCAGCAGCCTTAGACAGGGTTACGGCTACACCTTC.

V usage is TRBV2 and J usage is TRBJ2-6; D might be TRBD1 (6 bases). Germline V gene lookup returns CDR1 SNHLY and CDR2 FYNNEI. The CDR3 runs 16 residues. The V end was cut by 7 bases, the J end by 2 bases, with 15 bases between. CDR3: CASTRTGQTGANVLTF. The CDR3 DNA follows: TGTGCCAGCACTAGAACAGGACAGACTGGGGCCAACGTCCTGACTTTC.

The chain couples TRBV10-1 to TRBJ1-2; 8 nucleotides match TRBD1. The CDR3 length is 13 residues. Trimming took 5 bases from V and 8 from J; bases not matched to a gene: 7. Looked up from germline, CDR1 is WNHNN and CDR2 is SYGVQD (reference sequence). The CDR3 sequence is CASSLDRAEGYTF. The CDR3 DNA reads TGCGCCAGCAGTTTGGACAGGGCGGAAGGCTACACCTTC.

This chain uses TRBV24-1 with TRBJ2-1; a weak D match, TRBD2 (5 bases). Per germline, CDR1 KGHDR and CDR2 SFDVKD. The CDR3 has 13 residues. Trimming pared 3 bases from V and 8 bases from J, leaving 10 bases between. CDR3 DNA: TGTGCCACCAGTGATACCCCGAGGGATGAGCAGTTCTTC. Translated: CATSDTPRDEQFF.

The chain combines TRBV30 with TRBJ1-1; TRBD1 aligns across 7 bases. The germline CDR1 and CDR2 sequences are GTSNPN and SVGIG (reference sequence). The CDR3 is 13 amino acids. Trimming at V came to 3 bases and at J to 4 bases, leaving 5 bases not matched to a gene. The CDR3 DNA reads TGTGCCTGGAGCGACGGGGACAGCACTGAAGCTTTCTTT. Residues: CAWSDGDSTEAFF.

This clone was found many times. The rearrangement links TRBV6-2 or TRBV6-3 to TRBJ2-7; 7 bases agree with TRBD2. The CDR3 runs 14 residues. V lost 6 bases and J lost 0; bases outside the gene matches: 5. Germline values: CDR1 MNHEY, CDR2 SVGEGT. CDR3 sequence (DNA): TGTGCCAGCAGCAACGGACTAGTCTCCTACGAGCAGTACTTC. Residues: CASSNGLVSYEQYF.

The sample holds a few counts of this clone. The chain recombines TRBV7-9 with TRBJ2-7; TRBD1 aligns across 7 bases. Germline CDR1 is SEHNR and CDR2 is FQNEAQ (reference sequence). CDR3 size: 15 residues. The junction had 7 bases not matched to a gene; V was cut back by 5 bases and J by 0 bases. The CDR3 sequence: CASSPGQVISYEQYF. The CDR3 DNA reads TGTGCCAGCAGCCCCGGACAGGTGATCTCCTACGAGCAGTACTTC. Full variable domain (remainder filled in from reference TRBV7-9 and TRBJ2-7): DTGVSQNPRHKITKRGQNVTFRCDPISEHNRLYWYRQTLGQGPEFLTYFQNEAQLEKSRLLSDRFSAERPKGSFSTLEIQRTEQGDSAMYLCASSPGQVISYEQYFGPGTRLTVT.

J is TRBJ1-1 and V is TRBV7-3; maybe TRBD1 (5 bases). In germline, CDR1 is SGHTA, CDR2 FQGTGA. The V end was cut by 6 bases, the J end by 2 bases, with 10 bases between. CDR3 length equals 13 residues. CDR3 protein: CASRQDTNTEAFF. CDR3 DNA: TGTGCCAGCAGGCAGGACACTAACACTGAAGCTTTCTTT.

This clone showed up just a few times. J is TRBJ2-5 and V is TRBV20-1; D may be TRBD2 (6 bases). From germline, CDR1 is DFQATT and CDR2 SNEGSKA (reference sequence). V shed 3 bases and J shed 5 bases, with 13 bases lying between them. The CDR3 sequence is 13 residues long. In DNA, the CDR3 is TGCAGTGCTAGTGGAGGGCTGGGGGAGACCCAGTACTTC. Translated, it gives CSASGGLGETQYF.

The rearrangement uses TRBV6-5 and TRBJ2-2; 11 nucleotides agree with TRBD1. The CDR3 has 15 residues. Germline loops: CDR1 MNHEY, CDR2 SVGAGI. V lost 6 bases and J lost 6; bases outside the gene matches: 6. CDR3 nucleotide sequence: TGTGCCAGCAGCTCCCGGACAGGGGGCTCCGGGGAGCTGTTTTTT. This codes for CASSSRTGGSGELFF.

The J gene is TRBJ1-3, the V gene TRBV9; D uncertain. This CDR3 contains 17 residues. Germline CDR1 is SGDLS and CDR2 is YYNGEE. Trimming removed 3 bases from V and 0 bases from J, with 16 bases in between. CDR3 sequence reads: CASSGGVGSTSGNTIYF. For the CDR3, the DNA is TGTGCCAGCAGCGGGGGAGTGGGTTCCACCTCTGGAAACACCATATATTTT.

The chain couples TRBV2 to TRBJ2-2; TRBD1 is a possible D gene (6 bases). Looked up from germline, CDR1 is SNHLY and CDR2 is FYNNEI. The V gene lost 7 bases and the J gene lost 5 bases, with 8 bases spanning the gap. CDR3 length: 12 amino acids. The CDR3 here is CASTTGTGELFF. In DNA, the CDR3 is TGTGCCAGCACCACAGGGACCGGGGAGCTGTTTTTT.

The chain joins TRBV7-9 to TRBJ2-3; D may be TRBD2 (6 bases). Trimming removed 1 base at V and 0 bases at J, with 8 bases between. The CDR3 spans 15 residues. The germline CDR1 and CDR2 sequences are SEHNR and FQNEAQ (reference sequence). Written as DNA, the CDR3 is TGTGCCAGCAGCTTAGGCGGGGCTAGCACAGATACGCAGTATTTT. It yields the protein CASSLGGASTDTQYF.